This TCR beta chain is from a study of shared clonotypes between healthy human individuals (dated by TCRdb to 2020 to 2022). Regarding the complete study: A few men and a couple of women, aged 18 to 49 years, made up the cohort. To estimate repertoire size and how much clonotype sharing occurs between individuals, the study deeply sequenced the blood TCR repertoires of several healthy adults. To increase sequencing depth and limit assay-specific biases, different laboratories used diverse techniques to prepare libraries and sequence TCR repertoires. Per donor, leukapheresis produced somewhere between about 0.94 and 9 billion PBMCs. Overall results and qualifications from the work: Sampling was restricted to blood, and TCR repertoires in tissues likely differ from the TCR repertoires found in blood. Pairwise subsampling led to the expectation that sequencing depth would affect the degree of clonotype sharing among donors. Because the study included a small number of donors, the genetic and exposure-history diversity represented was limited.

This clone was seen more than once but under ten times. Its binding antigen is unknown. No much larger clonotype is one base removed from it; base qualities were not supplied. The CDR3 goes from the cysteine to the phenylalanine over 16 residues. Only CDR3 DNA is held: 48 bases, read in frame from base 1. Trimming takes 1 base off V and 3 bases off J; junction bases not matched to a gene: 4. CDR1 and CDR2 were assigned from the germline V gene (reference sequence) as LNHDA and SQIVND. Using the deep immunoSEQ assay, multiplex PCR amplified TCR CDR3 regions from genomic DNA. Extracted genomic DNA from each cell subset was spread evenly across all wells of several immunoSEQ 96-well plates, with each plate serving as a replicate. Each replicate PCR for unsorted PBMC received 300 to 350 ng genomic DNA, equal to around 30,000 T cell genomes. Genomic DNA from unsorted PBMC was sequenced over ten immunoSEQ deep assay plates. Purified libraries were measured with a Qubit 3.0 fluorometer, size-checked on a Bioanalyzer 2100, and measured again with the KAPA Library Quantification kit. Each immunoSEQ 96-well plate was sequenced on its own single-read 150-cycle Illumina NextSeq 550 flow cell. Concerning the study's data processing: The immunoSEQ output contained only junctional sequences without quality scores, so filtering could not match that applied to full-length reads. To assign V/J genes and CDR3, sequences were annotated using PyIR, a Python wrapper for IgBLAST v1.9, with IMGT germline references. Reads with weak V/J assignments (E-value above 1e-6), missing CDR3, stop codons, out-of-frame junctions, or ambiguous translated residues were removed. V3J clonotypes were defined as sequences sharing an identical inferred V gene, J gene, and CDR3 amino acid sequence. The percentage overlap between two repertoires was calculated by dividing the number of shared unique clonotypes by the size of the smaller repertoire. Three approaches were used to assess repertoire richness: RTK rarefaction, the Chao1 estimator, and Recon v2.1 estimates of unobserved clonotypes. Entries here come from immuneACCESS through TCRdb and include only in-frame sequences with V and J called. Some clones fail to appear in such tables; in the studies checked, an unresolved V gene covers under half of the shortfall, and the cause of the remainder is unknown. V and J calls and clone size are as listed in that table; D and trimming were resolved from the DNA. The sample table lists about 490,000 clones, around 78% of them with a count of one. The ten largest clones take up 13% of the sample.

The donors were healthy, HIV-negative adults who had no recently reported acute infections or vaccinations. All donors were Caucasian adults living in Nashville, Tennessee, USA. For unsorted samples, roughly 81 million PBMCs were counted and genomic DNA was extracted with the QIAamp DNA Blood Mini kit. Blood was obtained by leukapheresis, after which PBMCs were separated by Ficoll-Histopaque density gradient centrifugation and cryopreserved in liquid nitrogen vapor phase. Rearrangement joined TRBV19 to TRBJ2-2; TRBD2 matches 8 bases in the middle. Sequenced input: PBMCs. The sequence was collected from a woman between 40 and 55 years old in good health. Some clones in this sample may be carry-over from other donors' samples. The base sequence is TGTGCCAGTAGTATAGCGGGAGGGACGGACACCGGGGAGCTGTTTTTT. Translation gives CASSIAGGTDTGELFF.